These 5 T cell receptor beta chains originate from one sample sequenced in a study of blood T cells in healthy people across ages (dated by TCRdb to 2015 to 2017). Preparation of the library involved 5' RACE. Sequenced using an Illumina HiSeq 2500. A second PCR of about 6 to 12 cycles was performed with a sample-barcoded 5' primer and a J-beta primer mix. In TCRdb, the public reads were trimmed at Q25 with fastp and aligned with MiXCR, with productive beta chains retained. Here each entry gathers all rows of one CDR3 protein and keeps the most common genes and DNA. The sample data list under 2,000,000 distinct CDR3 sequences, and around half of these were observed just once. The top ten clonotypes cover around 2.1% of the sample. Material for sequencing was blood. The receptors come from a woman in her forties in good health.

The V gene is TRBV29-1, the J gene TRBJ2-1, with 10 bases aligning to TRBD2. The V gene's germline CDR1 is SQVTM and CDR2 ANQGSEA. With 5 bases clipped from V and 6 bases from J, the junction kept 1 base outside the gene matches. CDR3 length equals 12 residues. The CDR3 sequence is CSVSGGGNEQFF. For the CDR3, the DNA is TGCAGCGTTAGCGGGGGGGGCAATGAGCAGTTCTTC.

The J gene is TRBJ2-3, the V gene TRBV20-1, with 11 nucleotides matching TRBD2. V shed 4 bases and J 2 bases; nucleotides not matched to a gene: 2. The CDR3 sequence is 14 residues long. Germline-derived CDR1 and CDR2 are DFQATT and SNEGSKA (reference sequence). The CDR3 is CSAKTSGVTDTQYF. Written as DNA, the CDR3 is TGCAGTGCTAAGACTAGCGGGGTCACAGATACGCAGTATTTT.

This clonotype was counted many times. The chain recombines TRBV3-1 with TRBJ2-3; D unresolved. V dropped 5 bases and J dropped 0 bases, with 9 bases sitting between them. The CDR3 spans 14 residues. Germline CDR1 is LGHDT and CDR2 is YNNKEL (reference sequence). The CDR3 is CASSRRTSTDTQYF. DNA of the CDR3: TGTGCCAGCAGCAGGAGAACTAGCACAGATACGCAGTATTTT.

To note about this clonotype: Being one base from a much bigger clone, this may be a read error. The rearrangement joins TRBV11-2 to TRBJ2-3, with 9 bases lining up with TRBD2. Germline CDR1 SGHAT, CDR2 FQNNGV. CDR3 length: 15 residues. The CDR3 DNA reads TGTGCCGGCAGCTTAGCGGGGGCTAGTGCAGATACGCAGTATTTT. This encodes CAGSLAGASADTQYF.

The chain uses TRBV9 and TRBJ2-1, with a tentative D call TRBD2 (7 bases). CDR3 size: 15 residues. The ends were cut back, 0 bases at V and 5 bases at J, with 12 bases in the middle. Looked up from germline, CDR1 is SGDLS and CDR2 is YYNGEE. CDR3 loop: CASSVGGGNNNEQFF. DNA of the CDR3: TGTGCCAGCAGCGTAGGCGGGGGCAACAACAATGAGCAGTTCTTC.